This TCR beta chain was recorded in a study of cytomegalovirus exposure and HLA in healthy donors. Broader study findings: Reportedly, diagnosis of cytomegalovirus status by the classifier showed high specificity and sensitivity.

Researchers ran the PCR with 60 Vbeta and 13 Jbeta primers. Produced via immunoSEQ multiplex PCR; TCRdb's table is partial and in-frame only. The repertoire has roughly 120,000 clones, nearly 65% of them found once; the top ten carry 10%. Looked up from germline, CDR1 is MNHNS and CDR2 is SASEGT. The CDR3 has 13 amino acids. The V gene lost 8 bases and the J gene lost 3 bases, with 11 bases spanning the gap. Remarks on this clone: Its antigen is undetermined.

V is TRBV6-1 and J is TRBJ1-5; D call uncertain. The clonotype comes from a middle-aged man in good health and CMV-seropositive. Sequenced sample: PBMCs. The CDR3 protein is CASHTQPNQPQHF. The CDR3 DNA is TGTGCCAGCCATACACAGCCCAATCAGCCCCAGCATTTT.